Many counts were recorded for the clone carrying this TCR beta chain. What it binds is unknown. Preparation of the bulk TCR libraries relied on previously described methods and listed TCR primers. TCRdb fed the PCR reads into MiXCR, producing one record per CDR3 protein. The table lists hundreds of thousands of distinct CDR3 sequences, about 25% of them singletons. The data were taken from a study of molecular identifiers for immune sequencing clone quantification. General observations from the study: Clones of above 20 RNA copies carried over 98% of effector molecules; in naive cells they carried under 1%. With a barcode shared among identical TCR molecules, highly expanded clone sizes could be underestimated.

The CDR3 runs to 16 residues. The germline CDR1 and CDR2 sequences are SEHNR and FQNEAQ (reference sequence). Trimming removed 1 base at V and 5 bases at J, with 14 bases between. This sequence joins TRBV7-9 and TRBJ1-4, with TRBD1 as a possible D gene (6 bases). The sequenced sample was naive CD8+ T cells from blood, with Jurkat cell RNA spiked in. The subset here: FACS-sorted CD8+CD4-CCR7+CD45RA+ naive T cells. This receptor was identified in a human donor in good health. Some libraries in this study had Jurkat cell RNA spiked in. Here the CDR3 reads CASSLVGGQLNEKLFF. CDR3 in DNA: TGTGCCAGCAGCTTAGTTGGTGGACAGCTAAATGAAAAACTGTTTTTT. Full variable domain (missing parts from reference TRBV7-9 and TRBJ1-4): DTGVSQNPRHKITKRGQNVTFRCDPISEHNRLYWYRQTLGQGPEFLTYFQNEAQLEKSRLLSDRFSAERPKGSFSTLEIQRTEQGDSAMYLCASSLVGGQLNEKLFFGSGTQLSVL.